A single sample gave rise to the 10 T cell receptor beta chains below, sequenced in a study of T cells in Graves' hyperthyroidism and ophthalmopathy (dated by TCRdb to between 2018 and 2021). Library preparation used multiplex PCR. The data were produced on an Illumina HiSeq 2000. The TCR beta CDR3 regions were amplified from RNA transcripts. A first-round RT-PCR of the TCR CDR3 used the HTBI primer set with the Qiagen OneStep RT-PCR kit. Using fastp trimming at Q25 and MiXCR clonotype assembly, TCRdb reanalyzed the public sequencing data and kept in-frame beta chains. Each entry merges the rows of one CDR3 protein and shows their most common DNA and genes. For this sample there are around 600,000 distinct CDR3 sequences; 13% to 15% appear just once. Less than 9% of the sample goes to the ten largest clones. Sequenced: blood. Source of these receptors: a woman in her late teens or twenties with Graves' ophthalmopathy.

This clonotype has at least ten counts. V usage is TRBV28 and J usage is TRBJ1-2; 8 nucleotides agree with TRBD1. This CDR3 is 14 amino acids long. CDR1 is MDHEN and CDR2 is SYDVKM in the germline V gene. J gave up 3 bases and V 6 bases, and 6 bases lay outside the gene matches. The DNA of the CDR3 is TGTGCCAGCAGACAGACAGGGGAGGACTATGGCTACACCTTC. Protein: CASRQTGEDYGYTF.

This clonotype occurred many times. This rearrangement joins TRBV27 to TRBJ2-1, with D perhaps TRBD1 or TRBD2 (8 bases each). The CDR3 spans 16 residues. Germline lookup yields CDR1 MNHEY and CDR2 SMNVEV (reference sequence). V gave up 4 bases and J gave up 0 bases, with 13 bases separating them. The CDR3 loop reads CASSWTGTSSYNEQFF. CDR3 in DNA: TGTGCCAGCAGTTGGACAGGGACTAGCTCCTACAATGAGCAGTTCTTC.

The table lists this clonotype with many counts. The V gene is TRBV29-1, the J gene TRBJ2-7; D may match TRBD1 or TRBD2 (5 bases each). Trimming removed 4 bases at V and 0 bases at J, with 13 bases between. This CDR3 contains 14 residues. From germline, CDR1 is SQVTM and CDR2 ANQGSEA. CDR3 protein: CSVGGKSSSYEQYF. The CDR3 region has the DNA TGCAGCGTTGGGGGGAAGTCCAGCTCCTACGAGCAGTACTTC.

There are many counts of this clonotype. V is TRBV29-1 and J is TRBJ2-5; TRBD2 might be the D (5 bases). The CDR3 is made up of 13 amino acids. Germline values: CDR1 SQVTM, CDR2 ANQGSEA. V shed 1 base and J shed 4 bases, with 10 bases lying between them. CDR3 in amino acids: CSVEGRAGETQYF. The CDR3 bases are TGCAGCGTTGAAGGTCGGGCGGGAGAGACCCAGTACTTC.

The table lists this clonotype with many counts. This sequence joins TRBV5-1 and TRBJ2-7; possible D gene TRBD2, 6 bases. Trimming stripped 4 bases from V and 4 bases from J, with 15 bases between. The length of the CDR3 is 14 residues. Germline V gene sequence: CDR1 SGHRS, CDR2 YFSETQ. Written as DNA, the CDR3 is TGCGCCAGCAGCAACGGACTAACGGATTACGAGCAGTACTTC. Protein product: CASSNGLTDYEQYF. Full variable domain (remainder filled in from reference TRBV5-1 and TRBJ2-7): KAGVTQTPRYLIKTRGQQVTLSCSPISGHRSVSWYQQTPGQGLQFLFEYFSETQRNKGNFPGRFSGRQFSNSRSEMNVSTLELGDSALYLCASSNGLTDYEQYFGPGTRLTVT.

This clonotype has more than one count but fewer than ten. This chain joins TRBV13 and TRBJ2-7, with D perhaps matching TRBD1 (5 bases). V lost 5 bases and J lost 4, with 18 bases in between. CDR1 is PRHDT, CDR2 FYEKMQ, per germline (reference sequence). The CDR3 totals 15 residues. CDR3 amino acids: CASSRFGQVMYEQYF. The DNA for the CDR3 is TGTGCCAGCAGCCGTTTTGGACAAGTGATGTACGAGCAGTACTTC.

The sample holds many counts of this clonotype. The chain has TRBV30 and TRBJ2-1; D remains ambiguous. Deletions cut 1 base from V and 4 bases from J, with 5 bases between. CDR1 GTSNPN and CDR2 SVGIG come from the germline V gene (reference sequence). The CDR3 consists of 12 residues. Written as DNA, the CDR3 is TGTGCCTGGAGTGCTAGATACAATGAGCAGTTCTTC. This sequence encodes CAWSARYNEQFF.

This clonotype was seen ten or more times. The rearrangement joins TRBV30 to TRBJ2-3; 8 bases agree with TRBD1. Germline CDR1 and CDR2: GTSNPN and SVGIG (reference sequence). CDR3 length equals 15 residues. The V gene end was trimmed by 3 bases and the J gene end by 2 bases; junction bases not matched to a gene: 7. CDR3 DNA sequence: TGTGCCTGGAGGGGGGACAGGAGATTCACAGATACGCAGTATTTT. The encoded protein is CAWRGDRRFTDTQYF.

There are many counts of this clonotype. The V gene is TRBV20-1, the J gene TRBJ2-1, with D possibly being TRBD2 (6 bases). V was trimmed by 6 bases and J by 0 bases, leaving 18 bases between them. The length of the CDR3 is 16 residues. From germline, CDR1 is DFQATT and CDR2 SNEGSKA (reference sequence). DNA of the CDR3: TGCAGTGCCACCGGGGGATATCGTCGCTCCTACAATGAGCAGTTCTTC. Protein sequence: CSATGGYRRSYNEQFF.

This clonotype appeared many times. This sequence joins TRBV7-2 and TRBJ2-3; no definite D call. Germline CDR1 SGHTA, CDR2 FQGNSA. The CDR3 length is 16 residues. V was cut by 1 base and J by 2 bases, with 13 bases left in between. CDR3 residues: CASSLVLGSTTDTQYF. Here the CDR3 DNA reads TGTGCCAGCAGCTTAGTTTTAGGCTCGACCACAGATACGCAGTATTTT.